This section outlines one T cell receptor beta chain sequence together with its context. The target antigen is unknown. This entry is derived from a study of T cell repertoires and Cas9 in healthy adults. On the study more broadly: Multi-effector potency, cytotoxicity and lineage were assessed in SpCas9-reactive CD4 and CD8 T cells. Study results and limitations: SpCas9-reactive effector T cells were reportedly restrained in vitro by SpCas9-reactive regulatory T cells.

The table came from immunoSEQ multiplex PCR; TCRdb's copy has only in-frame clones and leaves some out. The table lists 13,000 to 15,000 clones, about 88% of them singletons, with about 1.5% in the top ten. Sequencing was performed on Tregs (CD4+, CD25+, CD127-, CD137-, CD154-) from PBMCs; culture status not recorded. This clonotype was obtained from a human donor in good health.

CDR3 sequence reads: CASSSRDRSEKLFF. The DNA of the CDR3 is TGTGCCAGCAGCTCCCGGGACAGGAGTGAAAAACTGTTTTTT. This chain links TRBV7-8 with TRBJ1-4; 8 positions match TRBD1. The CDR3 covers 14 residues. Germline CDR1 reads SGHVS; CDR2 reads FQNEAQ. Trimming took 4 bases from V and 7 from J; bases not matched to a gene: 5.